This T cell receptor beta chain was retrieved from a study of shared clonotypes between healthy human individuals. Study results and limitations: Rarefaction analysis demonstrated incomplete sorted-subset sequencing notwithstanding large depth. Several donors held about 5% of naive CD4 clonotypes in common.

The study separated CD4+ cells into CD45RA+ naive and CD45RA-negative memory subsets. Looked up from germline, CDR1 is MDHEN and CDR2 is SYDVKM. The length of the CDR3 is 14 residues. The junction had 9 bases not matched to a gene; V was cut back by 7 bases and J by 7 bases. Concerning this clone: Its antigen is unidentified.

The repertoire was sequenced with immunoSEQ multiplex PCR; TCRdb's copy has only in-frame clones and lacks some. The sample has roughly 2.2 million clones; around 90% are singletons. This clonotype was obtained from a man between 18 and 29 years old in good health. Some clones in this sample may be carry-over from other donors' samples. The V gene is TRBV28, the J gene TRBJ2-2; 7 bases align to TRBD1. The specimen was naive CD4+ T cells from PBMCs. Described subset: CD45RA+ positively selected. This CDR3 reads CASKQGGYDGELFF. The CDR3 region has the DNA TGTGCCAGCAAGCAAGGGGGCTATGACGGGGAGCTGTTTTTT.